This is a list of T cell receptor beta chains from one sample in a study of T-cell reconstitution after alpha-beta-depleted transplantation in children. TCRdb itself ran the PCR reads through MiXCR, one entry per CDR3 protein. The repertoire has about 91,000 distinct CDR3 sequences, 7% to 10% of them found once; the top ten carry approximately 6.6%. The specimen was PBMCs from the stem cell graft donor, collected from the stem cell graft. These receptors came from a human donor who donated a stem cell graft to a child with congenital amegakaryocytic thrombocytopenia. CDR3s include the opening cysteine and the closing phenylalanine or tryptophan. The D gene is left open where the match is weak. For some rows the clone size is stated as once, few or many, or as a class when expanded; others skip it.

TRBV6-1	.	.	TRBJ1-2	CASSEVPAYGYTF	TGTGCCAGCAGTGAAGTTCCCGCCTATGGCTACACCTTC
TRBV5-1	many	TRBD2	TRBJ2-5	CASDDSGGQETQYF	TGCGCCAGCGACGACAGCGGGGGCCAAGAGACCCAGTACTTC
TRBV24-1	many	.	TRBJ2-6	CATSATPGANVLTF	TGTGCCACCAGTGCCACCCCTGGGGCCAACGTCCTGACTTTC
TRBV20-1	.	.	TRBJ1-6	CSARREVRGSLHF	TGCAGTGCTAGACGTGAAGTGAGAGGGTCCCTCCACTTT
TRBV20-1	many	TRBD1	TRBJ1-6	CSAGTVRSNSPLHF	TGCAGTGCAGGGACAGTACGGTCTAATTCACCCCTCCACTTT
TRBV30	.	.	TRBJ1-5	CAWAQGPRGNQPQHF	TGTGCCTGGGCACAGGGTCCCCGGGGCAATCAGCCCCAGCATTTT
TRBV28	once	TRBD1	TRBJ1-2	CASWSRTGTYGYTF	TGTGCCAGCTGGTCTAGGACAGGCACTTATGGCTACACCTTC
TRBV5-1	.	.	TRBJ2-3	CASSDPGTVTQYF	TGCGCCAGCAGCGACCCAGGAACGGTTACGCAGTATTTT
TRBV5-5	many	.	TRBJ1-1	CASSLRKQGPRDEAFF	TGTGCCAGCAGCTTGCGCAAACAGGGCCCCCGGGATGAAGCTTTCTTT
TRBV19	.	.	TRBJ1-5	CASGRLPQHF	TGTGCCAGTGGCCGTTTGCCCCAGCATTTT
TRBV5-1	many	TRBD2	TRBJ2-1	CASSLAGLAGGNNEQFF	TGCGCCAGCAGCTTGGCCGGACTAGCGGGGGGGAACAATGAGCAGTTCTTC
TRBV20-1	.	.	TRBJ2-7	CSAGPLGDEGYEQYF	TGCAGTGCTGGACCACTGGGGGACGAGGGGTACGAGCAGTACTTC
TRBV7-2	many	.	TRBJ2-1	CASSLLGGNEQFF	TGTGCCAGCAGCTTATTAGGGGGAAATGAGCAGTTCTTC
TRBV7-3	many	TRBD2	TRBJ2-2	CASSLEIAGGSGELFF	TGTGCCAGCAGCTTAGAGATAGCGGGAGGATCCGGGGAGCTGTTTTTT
TRBV10-3	many	.	TRBJ2-3	CATLGSASTDTQYF	TGTGCCACGCTTGGGTCAGCTAGCACAGATACGCAGTATTTT
TRBV18	many	.	TRBJ1-1	CASSPPYSTEAFF	TGTGCCAGCTCACCACCGTACTCAACTGAAGCTTTCTTT
TRBV29-1	many	.	TRBJ2-3	CSVRASTDTQYF	TGCAGCGTTCGAGCTAGCACAGATACGCAGTATTTT
TRBV7-9	many	.	TRBJ1-1	CASSSSVGKGTEAFF	TGTGCCAGCAGCTCAAGCGTCGGGAAGGGCACTGAAGCTTTCTTT
TRBV7-9	many	TRBD1	TRBJ2-5	CASSHTGTDQETQYF	TGTGCCAGCAGTCATACCGGGACAGACCAAGAGACCCAGTACTTC
TRBV10-2	many	.	TRBJ2-1	CASSVTDRNEQFF	TGCGCCAGCAGTGTCACAGACAGAAATGAGCAGTTCTTC
TRBV5-1	many	.	TRBJ2-7	CASSLTSYEQYF	TGCGCCAGCAGCTTAACTAGCTACGAGCAGTACTTC
TRBV3-1	many	TRBD2	TRBJ2-3	CASSQGSGAPDTQYF	TGTGCCAGCAGCCAAGGTAGCGGGGCCCCAGATACGCAGTATTTT
TRBV5-6	few	.	TRBJ2-2	CASSELGEPDTGELFF	TGTGCCAGCAGTGAATTGGGGGAACCGGACACCGGGGAGCTGTTTTTT
TRBV24-1	many	.	TRBJ2-1	CATSDPSPSGGGNEQFF	TGTGCCACCAGTGATCCCTCGCCCAGCGGAGGTGGCAATGAGCAGTTCTTC
TRBV12-3/TRBV12-4	many	.	TRBJ2-7	CASSSRDRGRDEQYF	TGTGCCAGCAGTTCGAGGGACCGAGGGCGCGACGAGCAGTACTTC
TRBV9	many	TRBD2	TRBJ2-1	CASSVVPLLAGSYNEQFF	TGTGCCAGCAGCGTAGTCCCCCTCCTAGCGGGGTCCTACAATGAGCAGTTCTTC
TRBV7-9	.	.	TRBJ2-2	CASSEWGGPNTGELFF	TGTGCCAGCAGCGAATGGGGCGGCCCGAACACCGGGGAGCTGTTTTTT
TRBV5-1	.	.	TRBJ2-7	CASSPRDGTFYYEQYF	TGCGCCAGCAGCCCGCGGGACGGTACCTTCTACTACGAGCAGTACTTC
TRBV12-3/TRBV12-4	few	TRBD1	TRBJ1-2	CASSVTGANYGYTF	TGTGCCAGCAGCGTGACAGGGGCAAACTATGGCTACACCTTC
TRBV20-1	many	.	TRBJ1-2	CSAGGGTNYGYTF	TGCAGTGCTGGGGGGGGAACTAACTATGGCTACACCTTC
TRBV6-6	many	.	TRBJ1-2	CASSLDRRNGYTF	TGTGCCAGCAGCCTAGACAGGCGAAATGGCTACACCTTC
TRBV18	many	.	TRBJ1-1	CASSPPGQANAEAFF	TGTGCCAGCTCACCACCGGGTCAAGCGAACGCTGAAGCTTTCTTT
TRBV5-1	many	.	TRBJ1-6	CASSYTPGQEALHF	TGCGCCAGCAGCTATACTCCGGGACAAGAGGCCCTCCACTTT
TRBV5-1	.	TRBD2	TRBJ2-5	CASSSGGGPAQETQYF	TGCGCCAGCAGCTCCGGGGGGGGGCCGGCTCAAGAGACCCAGTACTTC
TRBV11-2	many	.	TRBJ1-1	CASRKFPDDEAFF	TGTGCCAGCAGAAAATTCCCGGACGATGAAGCTTTCTTT
TRBV5-1	many	TRBD1	TRBJ2-7	CASSLRTGTSGEQYF	TGCGCCAGCAGCTTGCGGACAGGGACGAGTGGCGAGCAGTACTTC
TRBV28	.	TRBD2	TRBJ2-2	CASSSPNLAATGELFF	TGTGCCAGCAGTTCCCCGAATCTAGCGGCCACCGGGGAGCTGTTTTTT
TRBV5-1	many	TRBD1	TRBJ1-2	CASSPDRGEGYTF	TGCGCCAGCAGCCCCGACAGGGGTGAGGGCTACACCTTC
TRBV20-1	.	.	TRBJ2-7	CSAMKPGSYEQYF	TGCAGTGCTATGAAGCCGGGTTCCTACGAGCAGTACTTC
TRBV12-3/TRBV12-4	many	.	TRBJ2-3	CASRSPAAGPSTDTQYF	TGTGCCAGCAGGAGCCCGGCCGCCGGACCTAGCACAGATACGCAGTATTTT
TRBV7-9	.	.	TRBJ2-1	CASQTDPSSYNEQFF	TGTGCGAGCCAGACAGACCCGAGCTCCTACAATGAGCAGTTCTTC
TRBV5-1	many	TRBD2	TRBJ2-5	CASNGLAGEETQYF	TGCGCCAGTAACGGACTAGCGGGAGAAGAGACCCAGTACTTC
TRBV27	many	TRBD1	TRBJ1-1	CASSFHRGITEAFF	TGTGCCAGCAGTTTTCACAGGGGGATCACTGAAGCTTTCTTT
TRBV7-9	many	.	TRBJ2-2	CASSRVFANTGELFF	TGTGCCAGCAGCCGGGTATTCGCGAACACCGGGGAGCTGTTTTTT
TRBV28	many	TRBD1	TRBJ2-2	CASSHRQGWVGELFF	TGTGCCAGCAGTCACCGACAGGGGTGGGTCGGGGAGCTGTTTTTT